The following is a TCR beta chain sequence with its context. The antigen remains unidentified. These data are taken from a study of T cell repertoires in aging, cancer and after chemotherapy. Study information: Repeat sampling of healthy donors over several months to years showed clear clonal overlap. Findings of the study overall: In cancer patients, declining TCR diversity with age involved lost richness and lost evenness.

A mixed TRB-A/B primer pool amplified rearranged TRB by multiplex touch-down PCR. TCRdb re-called the multiplex PCR reads through MiXCR, storing one row per CDR3 protein. This sample has 10,000 to 15,000 distinct CDR3 sequences, with about 28% found just once. Amplification of TCR beta used genomic DNA extracted from peripheral blood. The sequenced material came from blood. The clonotype originates from a human donor in good health. The donor label of this sample is uncertain.

CDR3 in DNA: TGTGCCAGAAGTGAACAGGGGGAAGGAAACACCATATATTTT. The encoded protein is CARSEQGEGNTIYF. The chain uses TRBV6-5 and TRBJ1-3, with 8 bases identical to TRBD1. CDR1 is MNHEY and CDR2 is SVGAGI in the germline V gene. The CDR3 is 14 residues long. The junction had 8 bases not matched to a gene; V was cut back by 9 bases and J by 4 bases.